One sample yielded the 24 T cell receptor beta chains listed below, sequenced in a study of blood T cell repertoires in COVID-19. Clones were read by immunoSEQ multiplex PCR, and TCRdb kept only the in-frame ones, dropping some. Here the sample spans a few hundred thousand clones, nearly 90% being singletons. The sequenced sample was PBMCs or T cells enriched from blood (not recorded which). The receptors come from a woman aged 25 to 45 who had recovered from COVID-19.

The chain couples TRBV3-1 (or the pseudogene TRBV3-2) to TRBJ1-4; TRBD1 matches at 7 bases. This CDR3 comprises 14 residues. V dropped 1 base and J dropped 5; count of bases not matched to a gene: 1. The germline CDR1 and CDR2 sequences are LGHDT and YNNKEL (reference sequence). This chain's CDR3 is CASSQAGGNEKLFF. The CDR3 bases are TGTGCCAGCAGCCAAGCAGGGGGGAATGAAAAACTGTTTTTT.

The genes are TRBV7-9 and TRBJ2-1; possibly TRBD1 for D (6 bases). CDR1 is SEHNR, CDR2 FQNEAQ, per germline (reference sequence). Trimming shortened V by 0 bases and J by 5 bases, and 14 bases separated the two germline ends. The CDR3 runs to 16 residues. As DNA, the CDR3 is TGTGCCAGCAGCTTAGCTCAGGGGTTGACCCACAATGAGCAGTTCTTC. Its translation: CASSLAQGLTHNEQFF.

As DNA, the CDR3 is TGTGCCATCAGCCGGGGTCGGCAGCCCCAGCATTTT. Its protein product is CAISRGRQPQHF. The chain uses TRBV10-3 and TRBJ1-5, with D uncertain. This CDR3 contains 12 residues. Germline assignment: CDR1 ENHRY and CDR2 SYGVKD. V dropped 6 bases and J dropped 7 bases, with 10 bases sitting between them.

This clone turned up a few times. The genes are TRBV7-6 and TRBJ2-3; 10 nucleotides align to TRBD2. The CDR3 length is 15 residues. Germline CDR1 SGHVS, CDR2 FNYEAQ. The V gene end was trimmed by 4 bases and the J gene end by 6 bases; junction bases not matched to a gene: 7. The DNA for the CDR3 is TGTGCCAGCAGCTGGACGGGACTAGCGACTGATACGCAGTATTTT. Translated, it gives CASSWTGLATDTQYF.

The genes are TRBV9 and TRBJ1-1; 8 bases align to TRBD1. The CDR3 runs to 15 residues. From germline, CDR1 is SGDLS and CDR2 YYNGEE. The junction had 9 bases not matched to a gene; V was cut back by 6 bases and J by 2 bases. CDR3 sequence reads: CASNFDGQGNTEAFF. In DNA form, the CDR3 reads TGTGCCAGCAATTTTGATGGACAGGGAAACACTGAAGCTTTCTTT.

J is TRBJ2-1 and V is TRBV6-6, with TRBD2 identical over 14 bases. V was pared by 5 bases and J by 3 bases, with 15 bases of the junction left unmatched. The CDR3 totals 20 residues. Germline assignment: CDR1 MNHNY and CDR2 SVGAGI (reference sequence). CDR3 amino acids: CASSPSSPGTSGGIYNEQFF. The CDR3 coding sequence is TGTGCCAGCAGTCCCTCCAGTCCCGGGACTAGCGGGGGAATCTACAATGAGCAGTTCTTC.

V and J are TRBV6-5 and TRBJ2-1; 9 nucleotides match TRBD1. Germline-derived CDR1 and CDR2 are MNHEY and SVGAGI. The CDR3 is 14 amino acids. V shed 6 bases, J shed 8 bases, and the junction held 8 bases outside the gene matches. In DNA, the CDR3 is TGTGCCAGCAGCTTCGGACAGGGGTTCGATGAGCAGTTCTTC. Residues: CASSFGQGFDEQFF.

The CDR3 loop is CASSGGTQLTGELFF. The DNA for the CDR3 is TGCGCCAGCAGCGGAGGGACTCAGCTGACCGGGGAGCTGTTTTTT. The rearrangement joins TRBV5-1 to TRBJ2-2, with TRBD2 as a possible D gene (6 bases). Trimming pared 4 bases from V and 5 bases from J, leaving 15 bases between. Looked up from germline, CDR1 is SGHRS and CDR2 is YFSETQ. This CDR3 spans 15 amino acids.

The CDR3 nucleotides are TGTGCCTGGACAAGGAGTTTGAACACTGAAGCTTTCTTT. Translation gives CAWTRSLNTEAFF. This sequence joins TRBV30 and TRBJ1-1, with D hard to call. There are 13 residues in the CDR3. Trimming took off 4 bases at V and 0 bases at J, with 9 bases between the two ends. Germline V lookup: CDR1 GTSNPN, CDR2 SVGIG (reference sequence). The whole variable domain, filled in from reference TRBV30 and TRBJ1-1, reads SQTIHQWPATLVQPVGSPLSLECTVEGTSNPNLYWYRQAAGRGLQLLFYSVGIGQISSEVPQNLSASRPQDRQFILSSKKLLLSDSGFYLCAWTRSLNTEAFFGQGTRLTVV.

V is TRBV5-5 and J is TRBJ1-1; tentative D call: TRBD1 (5 bases). The V and J ends lost 4 bases and 5 bases respectively, with 21 bases between them. Germline CDR1 reads SGHKS; CDR2 reads YYEKEE (reference sequence). This CDR3 has 16 residues. The CDR3 loop reads CASSPRGRAVQTEAFF. The DNA for the CDR3 is TGTGCCAGCAGCCCCCGAGGCAGGGCGGTTCAAACTGAAGCTTTCTTT.

The J gene is TRBJ1-6, the V gene TRBV6-5; 7 bases fit TRBD1. After removal of 10 bases from V and 5 bases from J, the junction contained 8 bases not matched to a gene. CDR1 and CDR2 from the germline V gene are MNHEY and SVGAGI. This CDR3 has 14 amino acids. The CDR3 loop reads CATSTGTDNSPLHF. The CDR3 region has the DNA TGTGCCACCAGCACCGGGACAGATAATTCACCCCTCCACTTT.

The chain has TRBV6-2 or TRBV6-3 and TRBJ2-3, with D hard to call. Per the germline V gene, CDR1 is MNHEY and CDR2 is SVGEGT. The CDR3 is 15 residues long. Trimming left V 2 bases short and J 0 bases short, with 9 bases between. CDR3 sequence: CASSYGRSSTDTQYF. CDR3 coding DNA: TGTGCCAGCAGTTACGGCAGGTCTAGCACAGATACGCAGTATTTT.

The table lists this clone with a few counts. The same CDR3 is also encoded by other DNA sequences in this sample. V usage is TRBV6-1 and J usage is TRBJ2-7, with D perhaps TRBD1 (5 bases). From germline, CDR1 is MNHNS and CDR2 SASEGT. Trimming pared 2 bases from V and 3 bases from J, leaving 8 bases between. The CDR3 contains 13 residues. The CDR3, as DNA: TGTGCCAGCAGTGAACAGGGATTCTACGAGCAGTACTTC. This sequence encodes CASSEQGFYEQYF.

The V and J genes are TRBV5-1 and TRBJ1-4; 9 positions agree with TRBD1. The CDR3 loop spans 15 amino acids. Germline V gives CDR1 SGHRS, CDR2 YFSETQ. The J segment lost 2 bases and the V segment lost 3 bases, leaving 2 bases of the junction unmatched. The CDR3 DNA reads as TGCGCCAGCAGCTCGACAGGGGGTACTAATGAAAAACTGTTTTTT. Its protein product is CASSSTGGTNEKLFF.

The chain uses TRBV19 and TRBJ1-2; D might be TRBD1 (6 bases). Germline CDR1 and CDR2: LNHDA and SQIVND (reference sequence). The CDR3 extends over 15 amino acids. V lost 3 bases to trimming and J lost 3 bases, with 14 bases between them. The CDR3 coding sequence is TGTGCCAGTAGTATCGGTACAGGGAACGACTATGGCTACACCTTC. Encoded protein: CASSIGTGNDYGYTF.

The V and J genes are TRBV7-9 and TRBJ1-2; maybe TRBD1 (5 bases). Germline CDR1 is SEHNR and CDR2 is FQNEAQ (reference sequence). The V gene lost 1 base and the J gene lost 4 bases, with 16 bases spanning the gap. CDR3 length: 16 residues. The CDR3 DNA reads TGTGCCAGCAGCTTAGAAGGTTTCGGGGGTCCCTATGGCTACACCTTC. It specifies CASSLEGFGGPYGYTF.

The chain has TRBV6-5 and TRBJ1-2; 8 bases fit TRBD1. The V segment lost 8 bases and the J segment 4 bases; nucleotides outside the gene matches: 9. Germline V gene data show CDR1 as MNHEY and CDR2 as SVGAGI. There are 14 residues in the CDR3. Here the CDR3 reads CASGLAGQAYGYTF. As DNA, the CDR3 is TGTGCCAGCGGGCTTGCGGGACAGGCCTATGGCTACACCTTC.

This chain uses TRBV4-1 with TRBJ1-6; D remains unclear. Germline V lookup: CDR1 MGHRA, CDR2 YSYEKL. V lost 0 bases and J lost 12, with 24 bases in between. CDR3 length: 18 residues. The DNA of the CDR3 is TGCGCCAGCAGCCAAGAAAGTCGTAGCGCCGCCCTATCGAGACCCCTCCACTTT. Translated, it gives CASSQESRSAALSRPLHF.

The chain links TRBV27 to TRBJ2-3, with 9 positions matching TRBD1. The germline CDR1 and CDR2 sequences are MNHEY and SMNVEV (reference sequence). J lost 10 bases, V lost 6 bases, and 14 bases had no gene match. This CDR3 has 15 residues. The CDR3 DNA reads TGTGCCAGCAGCTTGGACAGGGGTCTTCCTTGGGCGCAGTATTTT. It codes for CASSLDRGLPWAQYF.

The chain links TRBV2 to TRBJ1-1; maybe TRBD1 (5 bases). CDR3 length equals 14 residues. V lost 10 bases, J lost 2 bases, and 17 bases lay in between. Germline lookup yields CDR1 SNHLY and CDR2 FYNNEI. The CDR3 sequence is CATALTDLNTEAFF. The CDR3 DNA reads TGTGCCACAGCATTGACAGACTTAAACACTGAAGCTTTCTTT.

The rearrangement uses TRBV15 and TRBJ2-1; TRBD2 aligns across 11 bases. Germline CDR1 reads LNHNV; CDR2 reads YYDKDF (reference sequence). This CDR3 has 16 amino acids. The V gene end was trimmed by 3 bases and the J gene end by 1 base; junction bases not matched to a gene: 2. The CDR3 loop is CATSRLAGGSYNEQFF. CDR3 nucleotides: TGTGCCACCAGCAGGCTAGCGGGGGGTTCCTACAATGAGCAGTTCTTC.

This clone occurred once. The junction shows a germline mismatch at one end, possibly a read error. The V gene is TRBV30, the J gene TRBJ1-2, with 8 bases aligning to TRBD1. Germline V CDR1 and CDR2: GTSNPN, SVGIG (reference sequence). There are 10 residues in the CDR3. The CDR3 loop reads CAWSGDRSDF. The CDR3 DNA is TGTGCCTGGAGCGGGGACAGGTCGGATTTC.

This clone was detected a few times. The genes are TRBV5-1 and TRBJ1-1, with 8 bases lining up with TRBD1. This CDR3 has 15 amino acids. V lost 0 bases and J lost 1; bases outside the gene matches: 2. Per germline, CDR1 SGHRS and CDR2 YFSETQ. The CDR3 region is CASSLAGGANTEAFF. The DNA of the CDR3 is TGCGCCAGCAGCTTGGCAGGGGGCGCGAACACTGAAGCTTTCTTT.

The chain employs TRBV12-2 and TRBJ1-3; TRBD1, the table's D call, was not compared with the DNA. TRBV12-2 is reported as a pseudogene. This CDR3 has 17 amino acids. The CDR3 nucleotides read TGTGCAAGTCGCTTAGGTTCCACAGGGGATTCTGGAAACACCATATATTTT. It encodes CASRLGSTGDSGNTIYF.